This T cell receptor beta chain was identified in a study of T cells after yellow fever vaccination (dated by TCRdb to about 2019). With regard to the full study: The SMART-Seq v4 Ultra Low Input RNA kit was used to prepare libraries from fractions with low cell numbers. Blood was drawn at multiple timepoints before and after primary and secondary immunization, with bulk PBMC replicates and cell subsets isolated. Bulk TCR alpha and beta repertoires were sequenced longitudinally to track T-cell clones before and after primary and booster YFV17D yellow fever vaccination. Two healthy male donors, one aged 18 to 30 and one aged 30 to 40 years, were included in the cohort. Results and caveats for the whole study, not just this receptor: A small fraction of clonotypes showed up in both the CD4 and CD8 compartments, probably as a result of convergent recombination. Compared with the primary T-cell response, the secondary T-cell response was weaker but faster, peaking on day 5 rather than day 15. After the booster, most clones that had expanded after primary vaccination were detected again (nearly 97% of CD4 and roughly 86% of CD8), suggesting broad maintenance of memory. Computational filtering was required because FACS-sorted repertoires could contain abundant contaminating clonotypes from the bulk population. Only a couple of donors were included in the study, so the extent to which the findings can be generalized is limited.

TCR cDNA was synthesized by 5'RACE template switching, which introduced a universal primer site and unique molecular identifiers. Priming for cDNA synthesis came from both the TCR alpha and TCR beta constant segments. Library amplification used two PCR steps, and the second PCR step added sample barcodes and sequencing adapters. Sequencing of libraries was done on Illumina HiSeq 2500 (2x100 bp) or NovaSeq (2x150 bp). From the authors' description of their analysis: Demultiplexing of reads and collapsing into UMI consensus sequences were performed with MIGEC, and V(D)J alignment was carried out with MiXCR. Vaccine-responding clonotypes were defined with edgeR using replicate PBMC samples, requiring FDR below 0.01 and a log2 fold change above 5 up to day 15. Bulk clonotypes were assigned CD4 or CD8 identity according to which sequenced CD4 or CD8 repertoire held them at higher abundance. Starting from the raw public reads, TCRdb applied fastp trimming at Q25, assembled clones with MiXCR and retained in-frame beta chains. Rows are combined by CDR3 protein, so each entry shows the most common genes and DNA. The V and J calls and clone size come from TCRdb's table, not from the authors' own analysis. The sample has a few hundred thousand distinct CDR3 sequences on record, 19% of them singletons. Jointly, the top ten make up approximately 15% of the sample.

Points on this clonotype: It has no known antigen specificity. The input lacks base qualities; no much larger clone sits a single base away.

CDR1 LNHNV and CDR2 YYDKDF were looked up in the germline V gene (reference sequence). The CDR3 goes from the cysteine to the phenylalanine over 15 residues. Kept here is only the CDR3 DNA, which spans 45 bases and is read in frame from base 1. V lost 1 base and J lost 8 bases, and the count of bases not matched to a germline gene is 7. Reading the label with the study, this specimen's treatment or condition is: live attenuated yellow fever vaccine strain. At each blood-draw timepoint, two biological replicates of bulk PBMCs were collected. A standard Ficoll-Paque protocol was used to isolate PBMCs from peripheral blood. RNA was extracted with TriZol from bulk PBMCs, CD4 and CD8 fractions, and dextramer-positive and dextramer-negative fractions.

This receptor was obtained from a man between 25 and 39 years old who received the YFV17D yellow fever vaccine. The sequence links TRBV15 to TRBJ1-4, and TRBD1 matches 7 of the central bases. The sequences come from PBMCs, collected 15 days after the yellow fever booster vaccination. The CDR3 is CATSRAGGFGEKLFF. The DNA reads TGTGCCACCAGCAGAGCAGGGGGATTTGGGGAAAAACTGTTTTTT.